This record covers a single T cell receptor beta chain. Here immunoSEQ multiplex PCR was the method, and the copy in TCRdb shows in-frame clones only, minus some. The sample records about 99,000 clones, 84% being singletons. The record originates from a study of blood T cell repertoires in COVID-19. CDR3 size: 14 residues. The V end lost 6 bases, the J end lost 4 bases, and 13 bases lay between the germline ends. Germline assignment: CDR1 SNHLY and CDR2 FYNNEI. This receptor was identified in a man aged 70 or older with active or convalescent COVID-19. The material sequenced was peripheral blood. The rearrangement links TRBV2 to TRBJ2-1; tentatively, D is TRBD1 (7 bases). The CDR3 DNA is TGTGCCAGCAGCCTAGCAGGGGGGTACAATGAGCAGTTCTTC. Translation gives CASSLAGGYNEQFF.